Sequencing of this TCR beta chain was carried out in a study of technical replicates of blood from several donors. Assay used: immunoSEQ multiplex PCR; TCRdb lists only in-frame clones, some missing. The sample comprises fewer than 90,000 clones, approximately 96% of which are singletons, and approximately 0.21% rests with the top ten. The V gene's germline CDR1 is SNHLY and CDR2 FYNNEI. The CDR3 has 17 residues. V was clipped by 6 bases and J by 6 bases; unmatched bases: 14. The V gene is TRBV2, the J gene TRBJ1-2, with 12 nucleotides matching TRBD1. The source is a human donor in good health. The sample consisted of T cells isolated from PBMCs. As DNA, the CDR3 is TGTGCCAGCAGCAGAGGGACAGGGGGCGCGAGTATGCATGGCTACACCTTC. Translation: CASSRGTGGASMHGYTF.